The 26 T cell receptor beta chains below come from one sample, sequenced in a study of blood T cell repertoires in COVID-19. The data were produced by immunoSEQ multiplex PCR, yet TCRdb's version contains in-frame clones alone and is incomplete. The data show about 40,000 clones, about 90% seen once. The specimen sequenced was peripheral blood. These receptors originate from a woman in her thirties in a cohort sampled during active COVID-19.

This clone came up once. The rearrangement uses TRBV15 and TRBJ2-1; tentative D call: TRBD2 (6 bases). Germline loops: CDR1 LNHNV, CDR2 YYDKDF (reference sequence). The CDR3 covers 13 residues. Trimming left V 3 bases short and J 7 bases short, with 10 bases between. The CDR3, as DNA: TGTGCCACCAGCAGTGGCGGGGTTAATGAGCAGTTCTTC. It specifies CATSSGGVNEQFF.

The chain uses TRBV13 and TRBJ2-7, with a weak D call TRBD1 (6 bases). The germline V gene has CDR1 PRHDT and CDR2 FYEKMQ (reference sequence). Trimming left V 5 bases short and J 0 bases short, with 14 bases between. The CDR3 is 15 residues long. The CDR3 DNA sequence: TGTGCCAGCAGCGCTTCGGGACACCGCTCCTACGAGCAGTACTTC. Amino acids: CASSASGHRSYEQYF.

The chain combines TRBV7-9 with TRBJ2-3, with a tentative D call TRBD2 (5 bases). From germline, CDR1 is SEHNR and CDR2 FQNEAQ (reference sequence). Trimming left V 1 base short and J 2 bases short, with 10 bases between. This CDR3 contains 15 residues. CDR3 DNA sequence: TGTGCCAGCAGCTTAGATTCGGGAATCACAGATACGCAGTATTTT. Translation: CASSLDSGITDTQYF.

This chain joins TRBV11-2 and TRBJ2-5, with D perhaps matching TRBD2 (7 bases). CDR1 and CDR2 from the germline V gene are SGHAT and FQNNGV. Trimming took 3 bases from V and 4 from J, leaving 21 bases between them. This CDR3 has 17 residues. CDR3 sequence: CASSFGGGSGSGETQYF. DNA of the CDR3: TGTGCCAGCAGCTTCGGCGGGGGCTCGGGCTCTGGAGAGACCCAGTACTTC.

V usage is TRBV28 and J usage is TRBJ2-7; tentatively, D is TRBD1 (6 bases). V lost 6 bases to trimming and J lost 7 bases, with 31 bases between them. The CDR3 spans 18 residues. Germline V gene sequence: CDR1 MDHEN, CDR2 SYDVKM. The CDR3 coding sequence is TGTGCCAGCAGCTTTAGGTTGGGTGGTGGGACATTTAGGGGAGAGCAGTACTTC. This sequence encodes CASSFRLGGGTFRGEQYF.

A remark on this clone: This sample also contains other DNA sequences that code for the same CDR3. This rearrangement joins TRBV2 to TRBJ2-3, with D possibly TRBD1 on 6 matching bases. The germline CDR1 and CDR2 sequences are SNHLY and FYNNEI. V lost 1 base and J lost 2, with 10 bases in between. There are 15 residues in the CDR3. The CDR3 nucleotides are TGTGCCAGCAGTGAAGGGACAGCGTCCACAGATACGCAGTATTTT. This codes for CASSEGTASTDTQYF.

CDR3 residues: CASSSPGLAFREQYF. The DNA of the CDR3 is TGTGCCAGCAGCTCCCCTGGACTAGCATTTCGCGAGCAGTACTTC. The chain combines TRBV5-4 with TRBJ2-7; 8 bases map to TRBD2. The V segment lost 3 bases and the J segment 6 bases; nucleotides outside the gene matches: 11. Germline loops: CDR1 SGHNT, CDR2 YYREEE (reference sequence). The CDR3 has 15 residues.

The chain employs TRBV11-1 and TRBJ2-1; 8 bases align to TRBD2. From germline, CDR1 is SGHAT and CDR2 FQDESV (reference sequence). V was pared by 4 bases and J by 0 bases, with 5 bases of the junction left unmatched. CDR3 length: 16 residues. DNA of the CDR3: TGTGCCAGCAGCTCACTAGCGGAGAGCTCCTACAATGAGCAGTTCTTC. Translating gives CASSSLAESSYNEQFF.

This clone was seen a single time. An end of the junction differs from the germline gene, which may be a read error. The rearrangement uses TRBV13 and TRBJ2-3, with 10 bases aligning to TRBD2. This CDR3 region has 11 residues. CDR1 is PRHDT and CDR2 is FYEKMQ in the germline V gene (reference sequence). The CDR3: CASTGLAVPIF. DNA of the CDR3: TGTGCCAGCACCGGACTAGCGGTCCCCATTTTT.

The rearrangement uses TRBV7-8 and TRBJ2-2; 7 bases are a match to TRBD1. V gave up 1 base and J gave up 5 bases; unmatched junction bases: 4. Germline V CDR1 and CDR2: SGHVS, FQNEAQ. The length of the CDR3 is 15 residues. The CDR3 DNA sequence: TGTGCCAGCAGCTTAGGACAGGGCCGGACCGGGGAGCTGTTTTTT. Translating it yields CASSLGQGRTGELFF.

This rearrangement joins TRBV19 to TRBJ1-1; D may be TRBD1 (6 bases). Trimming stripped 4 bases from V and 5 bases from J, with 17 bases between. CDR1 is LNHDA, CDR2 SQIVND, per germline (reference sequence). There are 15 residues in the CDR3. The CDR3 sequence is CASSTSPGGRTEAFF. As DNA, the CDR3 is TGTGCCAGTAGTACTTCACCGGGGGGCAGGACTGAAGCTTTCTTT.

The V and J genes are TRBV6-5 and TRBJ2-3; D gene unclear. Germline assignment: CDR1 MNHEY and CDR2 SVGAGI. The CDR3 contains 12 residues. V was shortened by 6 bases and J by 0 bases, with 4 bases between the two germline ends. Here the CDR3 DNA reads TGTGCCAGCAGCCCGAGCACAGATACGCAGTATTTT. This gives the protein CASSPSTDTQYF.

J is TRBJ2-7 and V is TRBV28; 7 bases agree with TRBD2. The V gene end was trimmed by 2 bases and the J gene end by 5 bases; junction bases not matched to a gene: 6. This CDR3 contains 14 residues. Germline-derived CDR1 and CDR2 are MDHEN and SYDVKM. The CDR3 spells CASSLGGSSHEQYF. The CDR3 DNA is TGTGCCAGCAGTTTAGGCGGGAGCAGCCACGAGCAGTACTTC.

The V gene is TRBV28, the J gene TRBJ2-7, with 11 positions matching TRBD2. CDR3 size: 14 residues. Germline trimming cut 5 bases from V and 6 bases from J; bases unmatched to any gene: 6. Germline V gene lookup returns CDR1 MDHEN and CDR2 SYDVKM. The CDR3 coding sequence is TGTGCCAGCAGTCTAACCGGGACTAGCGGCGAGCAGTACTTC. As protein: CASSLTGTSGEQYF.

The gene calls are TRBV11-2 and TRBJ1-2, with TRBD1 matching 7 bases. Looked up from germline, CDR1 is SGHAT and CDR2 is FQNNGV. With V trimmed by 4 bases and J by 1 base, 3 bases remained unmatched. The CDR3 consists of 14 residues. In DNA form, the CDR3 reads TGTGCCAGCAGCTGGGACAGCGATAACTATGGCTACACCTTC. Translated, it gives CASSWDSDNYGYTF.

The chain links TRBV4-1 to TRBJ1-5; D possibly corresponds to TRBD1 (5 bases). Trimming removed 5 bases at V and 4 bases at J, with 24 bases between. Germline loops: CDR1 MGHRA, CDR2 YSYEKL. The length of the CDR3 is 18 residues. The CDR3, as DNA: TGCGCCAGCAGCTACGGTCGGGGGGACCTCTTAATTAATCAGCCCCAGCATTTT. Its translation is CASSYGRGDLLINQPQHF.

The chain's CDR3 is CASNRGEGNGYTF. The CDR3 DNA sequence: TGTGCCAGCAACCGCGGTGAAGGAAATGGCTACACCTTC. This chain connects TRBV3-1 (or the pseudogene TRBV3-2) to TRBJ1-2; D is undetermined. V was cut by 7 bases and J by 6 bases, with 15 bases left in between. Germline CDR1 reads LGHDT; CDR2 reads YNNKEL (reference sequence). The CDR3 runs 13 residues.

The chain carries TRBV7-2 and TRBJ2-7; 8 bases are a match to TRBD2. CDR1 and CDR2 from the germline V gene are SGHTA and FQGNSA. Trimming at V came to 10 bases and at J to 3 bases, leaving 8 bases not matched to a gene. The CDR3 loop spans 13 amino acids. The CDR3 DNA follows: TGTGCCAAGTCTCTGGCGGGAGGCTACGAGCAGTACTTC. Residues: CAKSLAGGYEQYF.

V gene TRBV5-1 combines with J gene TRBJ2-4; TRBD2 aligns across 9 bases. The CDR3 covers 19 residues. Germline CDR1 SGHRS, CDR2 YFSETQ. V was clipped by 0 bases and J by 3 bases; unmatched bases: 13. The CDR3 DNA reads as TGCGCCAGCAGCTTGGCCGCGACTAGCGGTTCCGTAGGCAAAAACATTCAGTACTTC. Translating gives CASSLAATSGSVGKNIQYF.

This clone was counted once. V and J are TRBV21-1 and TRBJ2-5; TRBD1 is taken as the D call from the table, unchecked against the DNA. TRBV21-1 represents a pseudogene. The CDR3 has 14 amino acids. The chain's CDR3 is CASSKFNREETQYF. The CDR3 DNA follows: TGTGCCAGCAGCAAATTTAACAGGGAAGAGACCCAGTACTTC.

The chain couples TRBV24-1 to TRBJ2-1; 12 nucleotides align to TRBD2. This CDR3 is built from 16 residues. CDR1 is KGHDR, CDR2 SFDVKD, per germline. V trimming: 4 bases; J trimming: 6 bases; junction bases outside the gene matches: 6. The CDR3 loop is CATSDTSGRRGNEQFF. The CDR3 DNA sequence: TGTGCCACCAGTGACACTAGCGGGAGGAGGGGCAATGAGCAGTTCTTC.

The J gene is TRBJ2-1, the V gene TRBV6-5; the match to TRBD2 covers 10 bases. There are 16 residues in the CDR3. V was pared by 0 bases and J by 7 bases, with 6 bases of the junction left unmatched. Germline-derived CDR1 and CDR2 are MNHEY and SVGAGI. The CDR3 loop reads CASSYSMASGRNEQFF. Written as DNA, the CDR3 is TGTGCCAGCAGTTACTCGATGGCTAGCGGGAGAAATGAGCAGTTCTTC.

There are a few counts of this clone. The V and J genes are TRBV18 and TRBJ2-7; TRBD1 aligns across 11 bases. There are 15 residues in the CDR3. The J segment lost 4 bases and the V segment lost 6 bases, leaving 8 bases of the junction unmatched. Germline V gene data show CDR1 as KGHSH and CDR2 as LQKENI. The CDR3 DNA is TGTGCCAGCTCGTCCGGACAGGGGGCGCGGTACGAGCAGTACTTC. It encodes CASSSGQGARYEQYF.

This sequence joins TRBV28 and TRBJ1-1; the match to TRBD1 covers 11 bases. The CDR3 extends over 14 amino acids. Germline V lookup: CDR1 MDHEN, CDR2 SYDVKM. After removal of 2 bases from V and 10 bases from J, the junction contained 6 bases not matched to a gene. The CDR3 protein is CASSLGQGAWSAFF. CDR3 sequence (DNA): TGTGCCAGCAGTTTAGGACAGGGGGCCTGGTCAGCTTTCTTT.

The rearrangement uses TRBV27 and TRBJ2-1; perhaps TRBD2 as D (7 bases). The V end was cut by 4 bases, the J end by 9 bases, with 19 bases between. The CDR3 is 15 residues long. Germline V gene lookup returns CDR1 MNHEY and CDR2 SMNVEV (reference sequence). CDR3 region: CASSSPSGGRFEQFF. Written as DNA, the CDR3 is TGTGCCAGCAGTTCCCCCTCCGGGGGGCGGTTTGAGCAGTTCTTC.

This sequence joins TRBV7-2 and TRBJ2-3; 8 bases match TRBD2. This CDR3 has 15 residues. The trim removed 5 bases at V and 6 bases at J, leaving 10 bases unmatched. Germline CDR1 SGHTA, CDR2 FQGNSA. The CDR3 DNA sequence: TGTGCCAGCAGCGTTACTAGCGGACAAAAGGATACGCAGTATTTT. It specifies CASSVTSGQKDTQYF.